One T cell receptor beta chain is described in this entry. Trimming shortened V by 3 bases and J by 0 bases, and 8 bases separated the two germline ends. The CDR3 extends over 14 amino acids. The germline CDR1 and CDR2 sequences are MNHEY and SMNVEV (reference sequence). These data belong to a study of patients and donors after allogeneic stem cell transplantation. TCRdb reprocessed the RT-PCR reads with MiXCR, giving one entry per CDR3 protein. The data hold roughly 140,000 distinct CDR3 sequences, with approximately 40% observed a single time. This chain uses TRBV27 with TRBJ2-5; D gene unclear. The specimen was blood, either unsorted or a sorted T cell fraction (not recorded which). The sequence was collected from a human donor who was either an allogeneic HSCT recipient or a stem cell or donor lymphocyte infusion donor (not recorded which). It is not recorded whose cells these are; they may come from a transplant donor. CDR3 loop: CASSLNLYQETQYF. CDR3 nucleotides: TGTGCCAGCAGTTTGAATTTGTACCAAGAGACCCAGTACTTC.